The 4 T cell receptor beta chains below come from one sample, sequenced in a study of blood T cell repertoires in COVID-19. The data were produced by immunoSEQ multiplex PCR, yet TCRdb's version contains in-frame clones alone and is incomplete. This repertoire shows 130,000 to 150,000 clones, around four fifths found once; its top ten account for approximately 2.7%. The sample was peripheral blood. The origin of the receptors is a woman in her forties with active or convalescent COVID-19.

This chain connects TRBV29-1 to TRBJ1-3; 9 positions match TRBD1. V was clipped by 7 bases and J by 4 bases; unmatched bases: 8. This CDR3 has 14 residues. Looked up from germline, CDR1 is SQVTM and CDR2 is ANQGSEA. The CDR3 coding sequence is TGCAGCGGGATCCCGGGACAGGGAGGAAACACCATATATTTT. Translating it yields CSGIPGQGGNTIYF.

This clone was seen just once. J is TRBJ1-5 and V is TRBV16; D may be TRBD1 (5 bases). V was cut by 0 bases and J by 1 base, with 7 bases left in between. The CDR3 spans 15 residues. The germline V gene has CDR1 KGHSY and CDR2 FQNENV. The CDR3 sequence: CASSQSRQSNQPQHF. CDR3 nucleotide sequence: TGTGCCAGCAGCCAATCGAGACAGAGCAATCAGCCCCAGCATTTT. The whole variable domain, remainder taken from reference TRBV16 and TRBJ1-5, is GEEVAQTPKHLVRGEGQKAKLYCAPIKGHSYVFWYQQVLKNEFKFLISFQNENVFDETGMPKERFSAKCLPNSPCSLEIQATKLEDSAVYFCASSQSRQSNQPQHFGDGTRLSIL.

The gene calls are TRBV7-6 and TRBJ1-1; D call uncertain. Germline-derived CDR1 and CDR2 are SGHVS and FNYEAQ. There are 16 residues in the CDR3. V lost 5 bases, J lost 4 bases, and 20 bases lay in between. The CDR3 nucleotides are TGTGCCAGCAGCCTGTTTCTGAGTCGGGTCGGCACTGAAGCTTTCTTT. Translation gives CASSLFLSRVGTEAFF.

V gene TRBV18 combines with J gene TRBJ2-2; 7 bases line up with TRBD1. Germline V gene data show CDR1 as KGHSH and CDR2 as LQKENI. The CDR3 contains 16 residues. J was trimmed by 0 bases and V by 2 bases; bases with no gene match: 3. The CDR3 spells CASSPRGRTNTGELFF. CDR3 sequence (DNA): TGTGCCAGCTCACCAAGGGGGCGGACGAACACCGGGGAGCTGTTTTTT.